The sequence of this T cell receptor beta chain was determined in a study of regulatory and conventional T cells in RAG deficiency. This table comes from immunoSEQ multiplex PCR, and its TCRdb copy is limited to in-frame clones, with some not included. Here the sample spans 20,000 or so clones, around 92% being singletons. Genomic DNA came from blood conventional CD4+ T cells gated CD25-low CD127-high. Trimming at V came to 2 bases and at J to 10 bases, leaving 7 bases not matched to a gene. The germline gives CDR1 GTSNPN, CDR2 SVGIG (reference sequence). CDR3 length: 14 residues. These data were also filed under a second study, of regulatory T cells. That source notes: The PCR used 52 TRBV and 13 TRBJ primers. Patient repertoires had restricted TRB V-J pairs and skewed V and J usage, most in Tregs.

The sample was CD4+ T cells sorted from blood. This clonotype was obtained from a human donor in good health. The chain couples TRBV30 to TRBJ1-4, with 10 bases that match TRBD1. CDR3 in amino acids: CAWSTGQGLGKLFF. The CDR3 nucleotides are TGTGCCTGGAGTACGGGACAGGGGTTGGGAAAACTGTTTTTT.